This TCR beta chain was identified during a study of cytomegalovirus exposure and HLA in healthy donors. A multiplex PCR was run with 60 Vbeta primers and 13 Jbeta primers. Assay: immunoSEQ multiplex PCR; the TCRdb copy retains only in-frame clones and omits some. This sample carries some 45,000 clones, 45% to 65% of them seen once, and the ten largest clones take about 12%. Germline CDR1 and CDR2: SGHAT and FQDESV (reference sequence). V was pared by 4 bases and J by 2 bases, with 12 bases of the junction left unmatched. The CDR3 has 17 amino acids. The source is a human donor in good health. This chain uses TRBV11-1 with TRBJ2-5; TRBD1 matches at 8 bases. The specimen sequenced was PBMCs. CDR3 coding DNA: TGTGCCAGCAGCTCACCCTGGACAGGGAAGGTTCAAGAGACCCAGTACTTC. It translates to CASSSPWTGKVQETQYF.